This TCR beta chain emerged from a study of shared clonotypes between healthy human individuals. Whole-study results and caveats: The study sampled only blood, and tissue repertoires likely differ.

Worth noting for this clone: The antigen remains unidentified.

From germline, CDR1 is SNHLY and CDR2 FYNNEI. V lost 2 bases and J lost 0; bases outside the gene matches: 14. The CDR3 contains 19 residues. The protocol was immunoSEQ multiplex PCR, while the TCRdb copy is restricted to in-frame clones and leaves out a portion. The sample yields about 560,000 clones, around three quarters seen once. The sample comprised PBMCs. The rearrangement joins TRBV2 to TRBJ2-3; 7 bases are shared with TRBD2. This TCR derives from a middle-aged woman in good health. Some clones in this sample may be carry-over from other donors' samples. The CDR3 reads CASSEYGWASGASTDTQYF. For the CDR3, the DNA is TGTGCCAGCAGTGAATACGGGTGGGCTAGCGGAGCTAGCACAGATACGCAGTATTTT.